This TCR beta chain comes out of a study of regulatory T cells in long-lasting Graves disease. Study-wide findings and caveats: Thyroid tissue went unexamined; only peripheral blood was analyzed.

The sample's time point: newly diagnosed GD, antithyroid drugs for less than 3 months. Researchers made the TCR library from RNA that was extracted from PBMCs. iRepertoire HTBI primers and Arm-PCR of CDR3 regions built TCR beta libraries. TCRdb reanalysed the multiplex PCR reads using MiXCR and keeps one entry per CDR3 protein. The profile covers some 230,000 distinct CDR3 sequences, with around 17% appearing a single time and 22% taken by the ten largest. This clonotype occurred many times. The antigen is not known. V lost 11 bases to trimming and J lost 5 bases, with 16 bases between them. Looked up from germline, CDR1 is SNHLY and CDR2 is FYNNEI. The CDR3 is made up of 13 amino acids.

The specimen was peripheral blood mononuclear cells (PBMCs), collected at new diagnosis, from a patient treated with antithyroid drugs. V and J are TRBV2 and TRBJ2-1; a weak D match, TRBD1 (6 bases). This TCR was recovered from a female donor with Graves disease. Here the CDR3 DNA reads TGTGCCGGGTCAGAGGACAGAAACAATGAGCAGTTCTTC. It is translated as CAGSEDRNNEQFF.